The 29 T cell receptor beta chains below come from one sample, sequenced in a study of cytomegalovirus exposure and HLA in healthy donors. The PCR was carried out with 60 Vbeta primers and 13 Jbeta primers. Method: immunoSEQ multiplex PCR; TCRdb's copy keeps in-frame clones and lacks some. The sample carries roughly 100,000 clones, about 69% recorded once. The sample consisted of PBMCs. The receptors stem from a man aged 35-49 years in good health and CMV-seronegative.

The CDR3 reads CASSARDQAPYEQYF. CDR3 in DNA: TGTGCCAGCAGCGCCCGGGATCAGGCCCCCTACGAGCAGTACTTC. The V and J genes are TRBV7-9 and TRBJ2-7; a weak D match, TRBD2 (5 bases). Germline V CDR1 and CDR2: SEHNR, FQNEAQ (reference sequence). CDR3 length equals 15 residues. V was clipped by 5 bases and J by 2 bases, with 16 bases between them.

The chain has TRBV7-6 and TRBJ1-5, with a possible D match to TRBD1 (6 bases). This CDR3 is built from 15 residues. Trimming removed 1 base at V and 3 bases at J, with 10 bases between. The germline gives CDR1 SGHVS, CDR2 FNYEAQ. CDR3: CASSLGQGYNQPQHF. For the CDR3, the DNA is TGTGCCAGCAGCTTAGGCCAGGGGTACAATCAGCCCCAGCATTTT.

The chain links TRBV5-6 to TRBJ1-1; D ambiguous. The CDR3 runs 14 residues. The ends were cut back, 3 bases at V and 4 bases at J, with 13 bases in the middle. Germline CDR1 SGHDT, CDR2 YYEEEE. This chain's CDR3 is CASSWERWSTEAFF. CDR3 nucleotides: TGTGCCAGCAGCTGGGAGCGCTGGAGCACTGAAGCTTTCTTT. The complete variable domain, with remaining parts taken from reference TRBV5-6 and TRBJ1-1, reads DAGVTQSPTHLIKTRGQQVTLRCSPKSGHDTVSWYQQALGQGPQFIFQYYEEEERQRGNFPDRFSGHQFPNYSSELNVNALLLGDSALYLCASSWERWSTEAFFGQGTRLTVV.

This chain uses TRBV28 with TRBJ1-2; 8 bases align to TRBD1. The germline gives CDR1 MDHEN, CDR2 SYDVKM. J gave up 5 bases and V 6 bases, and 5 bases lay outside the gene matches. CDR3 length equals 13 residues. As DNA, the CDR3 is TGTGCCAGCAGACCACAGGGGGAATATGGCTACACCTTC. As protein: CASRPQGEYGYTF.

V and J are TRBV28 and TRBJ2-5; 11 nucleotides match TRBD2. This CDR3 spans 14 amino acids. J lost 4 bases, V lost 10 bases, and 8 bases had no gene match. The germline V gene has CDR1 MDHEN and CDR2 SYDVKM. CDR3 sequence: CAILSGGAGETQYF. The CDR3 nucleotides are TGTGCCATCCTTAGCGGGGGGGCCGGAGAGACCCAGTACTTC.

This clone was counted between two and nine times. The genes are TRBV7-2 and TRBJ2-2; D call uncertain. This CDR3 has 16 residues. Germline values: CDR1 SGHTA, CDR2 FQGNSA. V lost 4 bases, J lost 0 bases, and 12 bases lay in between. CDR3 sequence: CASSSRRVTNTGELFF. CDR3 in DNA: TGTGCCAGCAGCTCCCGTCGGGTTACGAACACCGGGGAGCTGTTTTTT.

This clone has a single count. The chain uses TRBV7-9 and TRBJ2-1; D gene ambiguous. Germline-derived CDR1 and CDR2 are SEHNR and FQNEAQ (reference sequence). The CDR3 runs to 16 residues. Trimming cost V 1 base and J 1 base, with 11 bases left between them. CDR3 loop: CASSLVELSSYNEQFF. The CDR3 region has the DNA TGTGCCAGCAGCTTAGTCGAACTGTCGTCCTACAATGAGCAGTTCTTC.

The V and J genes are TRBV15 and TRBJ2-7, with 9 positions matching TRBD1. Germline CDR1 and CDR2: LNHNV and YYDKDF (reference sequence). There are 16 residues in the CDR3. Trimming took 0 bases from V and 3 from J; bases not matched to a gene: 6. The CDR3 protein is CATSRDPGGQGYEQYF. The CDR3 DNA is TGTGCCACCAGCAGAGATCCAGGGGGACAGGGCTACGAGCAGTACTTC. Combining the CDR3 with reference TRBV15 and TRBJ2-7 gives the whole variable domain DAMVIQNPRYQVTQFGKPVTLSCSQTLNHNVMYWYQQKSSQAPKLLFHYYDKDFNNEADTPDNFQSRRPNTSFCFLDIRSPGLGDTAMYLCATSRDPGGQGYEQYFGPGTRLTVT.

The chain has TRBV9 and TRBJ2-3; D is unresolved. V was trimmed by 0 bases and J by 0 bases, leaving 11 bases between them. This CDR3 has 16 amino acids. Germline lookup yields CDR1 SGDLS and CDR2 YYNGEE. As DNA, the CDR3 is TGTGCCAGCAGCGTAGTAAGCTGGTATAGCACAGATACGCAGTATTTT. The encoded protein is CASSVVSWYSTDTQYF.

The gene calls are TRBV18 and TRBJ1-1; D is possibly TRBD1 (5 bases). V was cut by 6 bases and J by 1 base, with 21 bases left in between. Germline CDR1 and CDR2: KGHSH and LQKENI. This CDR3 contains 17 residues. CDR3 in amino acids: CASSQLGATRANTEAFF. CDR3 sequence (DNA): TGTGCCAGCTCCCAGTTAGGGGCAACAAGAGCGAACACTGAAGCTTTCTTT.

This chain joins TRBV7-9 and TRBJ2-1, with TRBD2 matching over 9 bases. Germline V lookup: CDR1 SEHNR, CDR2 FQNEAQ (reference sequence). The CDR3 is made up of 16 amino acids. The V and J ends lost 2 bases and 5 bases, in that order; junction bases with no gene match: 7. The CDR3, as DNA: TGTGCCAGCAGCTTAACGGGCGGGAGGGCCCACAATGAGCAGTTCTTC. Amino acid sequence: CASSLTGGRAHNEQFF.

The V and J genes are TRBV7-3 and TRBJ1-1; TRBD1 might be the D (5 bases). The CDR3 is 14 residues long. Germline V lookup: CDR1 SGHTA, CDR2 FQGTGA. V was shortened by 4 bases and J by 1 base, with 10 bases between the two germline ends. The CDR3 protein is CASSSTTGNTEAFF. The CDR3 DNA reads TGTGCCAGCAGCTCGACAACAGGGAACACTGAAGCTTTCTTT.

This clone was counted only a few times. For the CDR3, the DNA is TGTGCCAGCAGTCCTGGACAGGGGAGGTTCGGGGAGCTGTTTTTT. Residues: CASSPGQGRFGELFF. The chain uses TRBV2 and TRBJ2-2; the match to TRBD1 covers 9 bases. Per the germline V gene, CDR1 is SNHLY and CDR2 is FYNNEI. The CDR3 loop spans 15 amino acids. V shed 5 bases, J shed 7 bases, and the junction held 8 bases outside the gene matches.

This clone was picked up a small number of times. The rearrangement links TRBV6-5 to TRBJ1-5, with D tentatively TRBD1 (6 bases). CDR1 and CDR2 from the germline V gene are MNHEY and SVGAGI. The length of the CDR3 is 15 residues. Trimming cost V 0 bases and J 3 bases, with 9 bases left between them. CDR3 in amino acids: CASSYSGQINQPQHF. For the CDR3, the DNA is TGTGCCAGCAGTTACTCCGGACAGATCAATCAGCCCCAGCATTTT.

The chain couples TRBV18 to TRBJ2-7, with D hard to call. Trimming left V 6 bases short and J 6 bases short, with 12 bases between. The CDR3 spans 12 residues. Germline values: CDR1 KGHSH, CDR2 LQKENI. CDR3 residues: CASSPRSFEQYF. CDR3 nucleotide sequence: TGTGCCAGCTCCCCCCGGTCGTTCGAGCAGTACTTC.

The CDR3 sequence: CASSFGVYSGNTIYF. CDR3 DNA sequence: TGTGCCAGCAGTTTCGGGGTTTACTCTGGAAACACCATATATTTT. The chain carries TRBV28 and TRBJ1-3; unclear D gene. Germline CDR1 and CDR2: MDHEN and SYDVKM. V was pared by 3 bases and J by 0 bases, with 9 bases between. This CDR3 spans 15 amino acids.

V usage is TRBV6-5 and J usage is TRBJ1-1; 8 bases align to TRBD1. This CDR3 contains 14 residues. The germline CDR1 and CDR2 sequences are MNHEY and SVGAGI. Trimming removed 5 bases from V and 3 bases from J; junction bases left unmatched: 5. In DNA, the CDR3 is TGTGCCAGCAGTCCAGGGGGCTGGGACACTGAAGCTTTCTTT. It translates to CASSPGGWDTEAFF.

This clone was detected only once. V is TRBV7-9 and J is TRBJ1-3; D unclear. The CDR3 consists of 15 residues. V lost 2 bases to trimming and J lost 0 bases, with 8 bases between them. Germline V gene sequence: CDR1 SEHNR, CDR2 FQNEAQ (reference sequence). The CDR3 region is CASSLLASSGNTIYF. The CDR3 nucleotides read TGTGCCAGCAGCTTACTGGCCTCCTCTGGAAACACCATATATTTT.

This chain joins TRBV28 and TRBJ2-1; 7 bases fit TRBD1. Trimming cost V 4 bases and J 0 bases; bases outside gene matches: 3. Germline V lookup: CDR1 MDHEN, CDR2 SYDVKM. The length of the CDR3 is 15 residues. In DNA form, the CDR3 reads TGTGCCAGCAGTTACAGGGGCCTCTCCTACAATGAGCAGTTCTTC. It translates to CASSYRGLSYNEQFF.

The chain employs TRBV4-1 and TRBJ2-7, with TRBD2 as a possible D gene (5 bases). There are 15 residues in the CDR3. The V and J ends lost 2 bases and 3 bases respectively, with 14 bases between them. The germline CDR1 and CDR2 sequences are MGHRA and YSYEKL. The CDR3 region has the DNA TGCGCCAGCAGCCAAACACCGGGAACTAACTACGAGCAGTACTTC. This translates into CASSQTPGTNYEQYF.

The chain employs TRBV6-5 and TRBJ2-3; unclear D gene. Trimming cost V 2 bases and J 2 bases, with 8 bases left between them. Looked up from germline, CDR1 is MNHEY and CDR2 is SVGAGI. The CDR3 extends over 14 amino acids. In DNA form, the CDR3 reads TGTGCCAGCAGTTACCGGAGATCCACAGATACGCAGTATTTT. It specifies CASSYRRSTDTQYF.

This rearrangement joins TRBV30 to TRBJ2-3, with D unresolved. CDR1 GTSNPN and CDR2 SVGIG come from the germline V gene (reference sequence). CDR3 length: 13 residues. V dropped 1 base and J dropped 6 bases, with 11 bases sitting between them. DNA of the CDR3: TGTGCCTGGAGTGAAGGAGATAGGGATACGCAGTATTTT. This encodes CAWSEGDRDTQYF.

J is TRBJ2-5 and V is TRBV27, with D unclear. Deletions cut 2 bases from V and 2 bases from J, with 3 bases between. Germline V CDR1 and CDR2: MNHEY, SMNVEV (reference sequence). The CDR3 runs 12 residues. In DNA form, the CDR3 reads TGTGCCAGCAGTTTACCGCAAGAGACCCAGTACTTC. Translation: CASSLPQETQYF.

This clone has more than one count but fewer than ten. CDR3: CASSQLAGGADTQYF. DNA for the CDR3: TGTGCCAGCAGCCAACTAGCGGGGGGGGCAGATACGCAGTATTTT. The V call is TRBV6-4, the J call TRBJ2-3, with 13 bases matching TRBD2. The CDR3 extends over 15 amino acids. Per the germline V gene, CDR1 is MRHNA and CDR2 is SNTAGT. V was pared by 6 bases and J by 4 bases, with 4 bases of the junction left unmatched.

V and J are TRBV18 and TRBJ2-3, with 12 bases that match TRBD2. J gave up 3 bases and V 6 bases, and 10 bases lay outside the gene matches. The CDR3 is 17 amino acids. CDR1 and CDR2 from the germline V gene are KGHSH and LQKENI. The CDR3 DNA is TGTGCCAGCTCGCCCCGACCTAGCGGGAGGGTAACAGATACGCAGTATTTT. Encoded protein: CASSPRPSGRVTDTQYF.

The CDR3 bases are TGCGCCAGCAGCCAAGTAGGGCGGGGGGCAAACACCGGGGAGCTGTTTTTT. Its protein product is CASSQVGRGANTGELFF. The rearrangement joins TRBV4-3 to TRBJ2-2; TRBD2 agrees at 8 bases. Unmatched junction bases numbered 6, after V lost 1 base and J lost 2 bases. Per germline, CDR1 LGHNA and CDR2 YSLEER. The CDR3 is made up of 17 amino acids.

V gene TRBV9 combines with J gene TRBJ1-2; TRBD1 matches 8 bases. The CDR3 runs to 14 residues. After removal of 0 bases from V and 4 bases from J, the junction contained 2 bases not matched to a gene. From germline, CDR1 is SGDLS and CDR2 YYNGEE. The CDR3 region has the DNA TGTGCCAGCAGCGTAGATCAGGGGGCCTATGGCTACACCTTC. Translation: CASSVDQGAYGYTF.

This CDR3 is CASSSDRLSEQYF. The CDR3 DNA sequence: TGTGCCAGCAGCTCGGACAGGCTCAGCGAGCAGTACTTC. The chain couples TRBV11-1 to TRBJ2-7; TRBD1 agrees at 7 bases. The CDR3 spans 13 residues. Trimming removed 4 bases from V and 6 bases from J; junction bases left unmatched: 6. CDR1 is SGHAT, CDR2 FQDESV, per germline (reference sequence).

This chain links TRBV27 with TRBJ1-5, with 8 bases lining up with TRBD1. CDR1 MNHEY and CDR2 SMNVEV come from the germline V gene (reference sequence). The CDR3 sequence is 16 residues long. J lost 0 bases, V lost 4 bases, and 5 bases had no gene match. The CDR3 nucleotides are TGTGCCAGCAGTTCCCGGACAGGGCCTAGCAATCAGCCCCAGCATTTT. It encodes CASSSRTGPSNQPQHF.